The sequence of this T cell receptor beta chain was determined in a study of a mutant IDH1 vaccine in newly diagnosed glioma. Concerning this clone: No antigen is known for it. The junction differs from germline at one of its ends, possibly a read error.

Time point indicated: week 5, during vaccination. Doses of 300 ug of mutant IDH1 20-mer peptide were given with topical imiquimod. This table comes from immunoSEQ multiplex PCR, and its TCRdb copy is limited to in-frame clones, with some not included. Seen here are some 25,000 clones, 77% observed once, and the top ten hold about 9.4%. The study's findings and limits: Top peripheral T cell clonotype shifts appeared unrelated to pseudoprogression.

The CDR3 has 18 amino acids. Germline V gene data show CDR1 as WSHSY and CDR2 as SAAADI. The input for sequencing was PBMCs, taken from a glioma patient whose treatment included an IDH1 peptide vaccine. The genes are TRBV10-2 and TRBJ2-3; TRBD2 aligns across 15 bases. The clonotype originates from a man aged 35 to 55 with glioma. CDR3 nucleotides: TGCGCCACCAGTGGAGGACTAGCGGGAGGGCCTTCCACAGATACGCAGTATTTT. As protein: CATSGGLAGGPSTDTQYF.